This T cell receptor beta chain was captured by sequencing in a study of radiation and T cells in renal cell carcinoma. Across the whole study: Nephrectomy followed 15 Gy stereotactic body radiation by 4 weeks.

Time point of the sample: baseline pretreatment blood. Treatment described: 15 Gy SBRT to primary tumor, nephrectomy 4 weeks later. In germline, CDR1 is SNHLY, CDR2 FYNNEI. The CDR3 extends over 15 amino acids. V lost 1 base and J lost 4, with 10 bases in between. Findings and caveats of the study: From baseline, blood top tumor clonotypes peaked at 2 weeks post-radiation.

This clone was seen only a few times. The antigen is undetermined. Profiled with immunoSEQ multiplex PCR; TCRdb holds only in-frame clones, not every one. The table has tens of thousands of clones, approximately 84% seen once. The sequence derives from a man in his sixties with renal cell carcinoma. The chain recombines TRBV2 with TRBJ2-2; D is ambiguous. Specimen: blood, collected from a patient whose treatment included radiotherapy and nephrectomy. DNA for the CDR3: TGTGCCAGCAGTGAAGACGCGATAACCACCGGGGAGCTGTTTTTT. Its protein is CASSEDAITTGELFF.